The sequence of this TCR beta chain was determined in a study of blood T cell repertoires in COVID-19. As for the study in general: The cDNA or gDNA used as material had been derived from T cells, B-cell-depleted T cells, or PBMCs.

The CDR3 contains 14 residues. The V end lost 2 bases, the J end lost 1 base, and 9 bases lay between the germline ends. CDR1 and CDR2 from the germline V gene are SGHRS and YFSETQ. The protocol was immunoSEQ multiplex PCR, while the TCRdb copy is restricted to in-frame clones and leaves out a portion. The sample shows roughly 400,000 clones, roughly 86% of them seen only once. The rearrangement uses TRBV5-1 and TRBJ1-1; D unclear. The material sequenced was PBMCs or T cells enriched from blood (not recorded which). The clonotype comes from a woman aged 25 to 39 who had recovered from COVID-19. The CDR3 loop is CASSFGRENTEAFF. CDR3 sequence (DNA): TGCGCCAGCAGCTTCGGACGGGAGAACACTGAAGCTTTCTTT. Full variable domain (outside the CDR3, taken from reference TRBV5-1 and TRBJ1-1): KAGVTQTPRYLIKTRGQQVTLSCSPISGHRSVSWYQQTPGQGLQFLFEYFSETQRNKGNFPGRFSGRQFSNSRSEMNVSTLELGDSALYLCASSFGRENTEAFFGQGTRLTVV.